Listed below are T cell receptor beta chains from one sample, sequenced in a study of blood T cell repertoires in COVID-19. Data came from immunoSEQ multiplex PCR; TCRdb stores just in-frame clones and leaves some out. The data show around 100,000 clones, with approximately 86% seen just once and 5% held by the top ten. The source material was peripheral blood. The receptors come from a human donor in a cohort sampled during active COVID-19. The CDR3 runs from the conserved cysteine through the conserved F or W. D genes are given only for firm matches. Some rows have no size entry. The others give once, few or many, or a class for an expanded clone.

TRBD2 | . | TRBJ2-7 | TRBV3-1/TRBV3-2 | TGTGCCAGCAGCCAAGGTAAGCTACTAGCGGGAGAAGATGAGCAGTACTTC | CASSQGKLLAGEDEQYF
. | . | TRBJ1-2 | TRBV10-3 | TGTGCCGTCAGTGAGTCGGGCTTCGGACAGTCGCTTCGGGGTGGCTACACCTTC | CAVSESGFGQSLRGGYTF
. | once | TRBJ2-7 | TRBV11-2 | TGTGCCAGCAGCTTAGAGCCCGGATGGAGAGCCGAGCAGTACTTC | CASSLEPGWRAEQYF
. | many | TRBJ2-7 | TRBV6-5 | TGTGCCAGCATCCAGGGGAACTCCTACGAGCAGTACTTC | CASIQGNSYEQYF
TRBD1 | . | TRBJ1-2 | TRBV28 | TGTGCCACACGACCTCCGGACAGGGCAGGCTATGGCTACACCTTC | CATRPPDRAGYGYTF
TRBD1 | . | TRBJ2-7 | TRBV28 | TGTAGCATTTCCGGGACAGGAATATCCTACGAGCAGTACTTC | CSISGTGISYEQYF
. | . | TRBJ1-2 | TRBV13 | TGTGCCAGCAGCTTAGCGACCTTTGGACATTTGCATGGCTACACCTTC | CASSLATFGHLHGYTF
. | once | TRBJ2-5 | TRBV19 | TGTGCCAGTAGTATTGCCAGGGGAATCGAGACCCAGTACTTC | CASSIARGIETQYF
TRBD1 | . | TRBJ2-7 | TRBV19 | TGTGCCAGTGGGGCGGACAGGGGGTTGAACGAGCAGTACTTC | CASGADRGLNEQYF
. | . | TRBJ2-2 | TRBV19 | TGTGCCAGTACCTTCCGGGACTCCTCGGCCGGGGAGCTGTTTTTT | CASTFRDSSAGELFF
. | . | TRBJ2-7 | TRBV11-2 | TGTGCCAGCAGCTTAGCGAAGCCGGTAAACGAGCAGTACTTC | CASSLAKPVNEQYF
. | few | TRBJ1-5 | TRBV10-3 | TGTGCCATCAGTGCCGGTGATCAGCCCCAGCATTTT | CAISAGDQPQHF
. | . | TRBJ2-7 | TRBV30 | TGTGCCTGGAGTGCCCTCCGGGACGAGCAGTACTTC | CAWSALRDEQYF
TRBD2 | . | TRBJ2-5 | TRBV5-4 | TGTGCCAGCAGCTCCAGCGGGAGGGCATCGGAGACCCAGTACTTC | CASSSSGRASETQYF